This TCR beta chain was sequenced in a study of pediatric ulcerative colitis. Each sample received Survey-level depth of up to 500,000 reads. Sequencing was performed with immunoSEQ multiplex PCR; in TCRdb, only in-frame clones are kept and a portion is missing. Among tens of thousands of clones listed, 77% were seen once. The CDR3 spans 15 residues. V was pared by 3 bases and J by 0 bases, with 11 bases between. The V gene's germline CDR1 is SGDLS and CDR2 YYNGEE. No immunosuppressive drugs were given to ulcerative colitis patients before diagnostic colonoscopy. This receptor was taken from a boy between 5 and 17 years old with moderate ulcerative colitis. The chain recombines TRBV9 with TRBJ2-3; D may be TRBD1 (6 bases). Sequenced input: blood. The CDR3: CASSAHRVSTDTQYF. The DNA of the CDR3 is TGTGCCAGCAGCGCCCACAGGGTTAGCACAGATACGCAGTATTTT. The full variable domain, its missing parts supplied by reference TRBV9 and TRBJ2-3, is DSGVTQTPKHLITATGQRVTLRCSPRSGDLSVYWYQQSLDQGLQFLIQYYNGEERAKGNILERFSAQQFPDLHSELNLSSLELGDSALYFCASSAHRVSTDTQYFGPGTRLTVL.